Shown below are 29 T cell receptor beta chains from a single sample sequenced in a study of CD8 T cells in Susac syndrome. The RNA input was about 0.45 to 1 ug, and it was reverse transcribed with random hexamers. MiXCR was run by TCRdb on the immunoSEQ multiplex PCR reads, yielding one entry per CDR3 protein. Of fewer than 65,000 distinct CDR3 sequences listed, 90% to 95% were seen once; the top ten hold 0.15% to 0.2%. Sequenced material: CD8+ T cells from PBMCs. The receptor set was obtained from a human donor in good health.

The chain links TRBV6-6 to TRBJ2-3; D might be TRBD1 (5 bases). V lost 6 bases and J lost 2, with 15 bases in between. CDR1 is MNHNY and CDR2 is SVGAGI in the germline V gene (reference sequence). The CDR3 spans 15 residues. The DNA for the CDR3 is TGTGCCAGCAGCTCCTGGACAAGGGACACAGATACGCAGTATTTT. This gives the protein CASSSWTRDTDTQYF.

The chain links TRBV2 to TRBJ2-5; unclear D gene. Germline values: CDR1 SNHLY, CDR2 FYNNEI. This CDR3 contains 15 residues. The ends were cut back, 2 bases at V and 5 bases at J, with 15 bases in the middle. The CDR3 DNA reads TGTGCCAGCAGTGAATTTTCCAGGATAGAGGAGACCCAGTACTTC. This encodes CASSEFSRIEETQYF.

The V and J genes are TRBV19 and TRBJ2-3; no definite D call. Germline CDR1 LNHDA, CDR2 SQIVND (reference sequence). There are 14 residues in the CDR3. V gave up 5 bases and J gave up 6 bases, with 15 bases separating them. The CDR3 nucleotides read TGTGCCAGTAGTGGAGCGAAGGTCATCGATACGCAGTATTTT. Its protein is CASSGAKVIDTQYF.

The chain carries TRBV7-3 and TRBJ2-1, with 10 bases fitting TRBD2. V trimming: 6 bases; J trimming: 4 bases; junction bases outside the gene matches: 3. This CDR3 region has 14 residues. CDR1 is SGHTA, CDR2 FQGTGA, per germline. The CDR3: CASRASGGYNEQFF. The CDR3, as DNA: TGTGCCAGCAGGGCTAGCGGGGGATACAATGAGCAGTTCTTC.

This chain joins TRBV7-6 and TRBJ1-1; 7 bases agree with TRBD1. The CDR3 runs 18 residues. The ends lost 5 bases at V and 0 bases at J; junction bases unmatched: 15. Germline values: CDR1 SGHVS, CDR2 FNYEAQ. The DNA for the CDR3 is TGTGCCAGCAGCGAATCCACAGGGGTTAAAGGGATGAACACTGAAGCTTTCTTT. Encoded protein: CASSESTGVKGMNTEAFF.

The chain joins TRBV5-4 to TRBJ2-3; possible D gene TRBD2, 5 bases. The CDR3 is 16 residues long. The ends were cut back, 0 bases at V and 0 bases at J, with 11 bases in the middle. Germline V gene lookup returns CDR1 SGHNT and CDR2 YYREEE (reference sequence). The CDR3 loop reads CASSLAGISSTDTQYF. The CDR3 region has the DNA TGTGCCAGCAGCTTGGCGGGGATTTCTAGCACAGATACGCAGTATTTT.

The J gene is TRBJ1-4, the V gene TRBV28; TRBD1 aligns across 9 bases. Germline CDR1 and CDR2: MDHEN and SYDVKM. The CDR3 loop spans 14 amino acids. Trimming at V came to 5 bases and at J to 6 bases, leaving 4 bases not matched to a gene. CDR3 in DNA: TGTGCCAGCAGTATGACAGGGGGAGATGAAAAACTGTTTTTT. Translating it yields CASSMTGGDEKLFF.

The rearrangement uses TRBV24-1 and TRBJ2-1; the D is unclear. Trimming removed 1 base at V and 8 bases at J, with 5 bases between. The CDR3 is made up of 12 amino acids. Germline V gene lookup returns CDR1 KGHDR and CDR2 SFDVKD. CDR3 loop: CATSDFGDEQFF. The CDR3 coding sequence is TGTGCCACCAGTGATTTTGGGGATGAGCAGTTCTTC.

This clonotype was observed once. The chain links TRBV18 to TRBJ2-7; no clear D. Germline V lookup: CDR1 KGHSH, CDR2 LQKENI. V lost 4 bases to trimming and J lost 0 bases, with 13 bases between them. The CDR3 runs to 15 residues. The CDR3 DNA is TGTGCCAGCTCACTTGATGTATCAGTCTCCTACGAGCAGTACTTC. This codes for CASSLDVSVSYEQYF.

The chain couples TRBV19 to TRBJ1-2, with 10 positions matching TRBD1. Germline V gene data show CDR1 as LNHDA and CDR2 as SQIVND (reference sequence). The CDR3 consists of 16 residues. V shed 5 bases and J 4 bases; nucleotides not matched to a gene: 10. DNA for the CDR3: TGTGCCAGTAGTTCGAAGACAGGGGGCCGCTTCTATGGCTACACCTTC. Its protein product is CASSSKTGGRFYGYTF.

The chain carries TRBV7-9 and TRBJ1-6; no reliable D call. The CDR3 is made up of 15 amino acids. The V gene lost 4 bases and the J gene lost 7 bases, with 14 bases spanning the gap. Germline V gene sequence: CDR1 SEHNR, CDR2 FQNEAQ (reference sequence). CDR3 amino acids: CASSSQRQENSPLHF. The CDR3 bases are TGTGCCAGCAGCTCCCAGAGACAAGAAAATTCACCCCTCCACTTT.

The CDR3 region has the DNA TGTGCCAGCAGCCCGGCGGCAGGGCGGCCCATGGAGCAGTACTTC. Encoded protein: CASSPAAGRPMEQYF. V and J are TRBV5-5 and TRBJ2-7, with D possibly matching TRBD1 (5 bases). This CDR3 has 15 amino acids. Germline V gives CDR1 SGHKS, CDR2 YYEKEE (reference sequence). V lost 4 bases and J lost 7, with 21 bases in between.

V and J are TRBV2 and TRBJ2-1; 15 positions match TRBD2. This CDR3 has 21 residues. V was clipped by 7 bases and J by 8 bases; unmatched bases: 24. The V gene's germline CDR1 is SNHLY and CDR2 FYNNEI. DNA of the CDR3: TGTGCCAGCAAAGGTGAAGAGGATTTCGAGCCGGGACTAGCGGGGGGCTATGAGCAGTTCTTC. Residues: CASKGEEDFEPGLAGGYEQFF.

The V gene is TRBV3-1, the J gene TRBJ2-3; 7 bases map to TRBD2. CDR1 is LGHDT, CDR2 YNNKEL, per germline (reference sequence). CDR3 size: 16 residues. With V trimmed by 1 base and J by 0 bases, 4 bases remained unmatched. Here the CDR3 reads CASSQVPGLSTDTQYF. CDR3 nucleotides: TGTGCCAGCAGCCAAGTTCCGGGACTAAGCACAGATACGCAGTATTTT.

The chain links TRBV12-3 or TRBV12-4 to TRBJ1-5; D is undetermined. The CDR3 totals 14 residues. V lost 6 bases and J 3 bases, leaving 12 bases between the germline ends. DNA for the CDR3: TGTGCCAGCAGGGATGGACCAAACAATCAGCCCCAGCATTTT. It translates to CASRDGPNNQPQHF.

The chain has TRBV25-1 and TRBJ2-1; 12 bases are a match to TRBD2. The CDR3 consists of 18 residues. J lost 0 bases, V lost 6 bases, and 9 bases had no gene match. Germline CDR1 and CDR2: MGHDK and SYGVNS. The CDR3 DNA sequence: TGTGCCAGCAGCCACAGGACTAGCGGGGAGAGCTCCTACAATGAGCAGTTCTTC. Its translation is CASSHRTSGESSYNEQFF.

A single count supports this clonotype. The rearrangement uses TRBV7-2 and TRBJ1-4, with 7 bases that match TRBD1. J was trimmed by 4 bases and V by 4 bases; bases with no gene match: 6. CDR3 length: 15 amino acids. Looked up from germline, CDR1 is SGHTA and CDR2 is FQGNSA. The CDR3: CASSSSGTDNEKLFF. The CDR3 DNA sequence: TGTGCCAGCAGCTCATCCGGGACAGATAATGAAAAACTGTTTTTT.

The count of this clonotype is one. The chain uses TRBV19 and TRBJ2-2; D is undetermined. CDR1 and CDR2 (germline): LNHDA, SQIVND (reference sequence). CDR3 length: 12 amino acids. V lost 10 bases, J lost 6 bases, and 12 bases lay in between. This CDR3 is CATLDGSGELFF. For the CDR3, the DNA is TGTGCCACTTTGGACGGCTCCGGGGAGCTGTTTTTT.

The chain uses TRBV27 and TRBJ1-1; a possible D gene is TRBD1 (5 bases). The CDR3 is 13 residues long. Deletions cut 2 bases from V and 2 bases from J, with 6 bases between. The germline CDR1 and CDR2 sequences are MNHEY and SMNVEV (reference sequence). The CDR3 here is CASSLGANTEAFF. Written as DNA, the CDR3 is TGTGCCAGCAGTTTAGGGGCAAACACTGAAGCTTTCTTT.

This chain connects TRBV4-1 to TRBJ2-3; D gene ambiguous. V lost 1 base and J lost 6, with 8 bases in between. The CDR3 length is 13 residues. Germline CDR1 reads MGHRA; CDR2 reads YSYEKL. Here the CDR3 DNA reads TGCGCCAGCAGCCAAGTACCACCCGATACGCAGTATTTT. Protein sequence: CASSQVPPDTQYF.

The CDR3 nucleotides read TGTGCCAGCAGCCAAGGCCCACAGGGCGGGGATTCACCCCTCCACTTT. Translation: CASSQGPQGGDSPLHF. The chain joins TRBV7-8 to TRBJ1-6, with a possible D match to TRBD1 (6 bases). V gave up 5 bases and J gave up 8 bases, with 19 bases separating them. CDR3 length equals 16 residues. Germline V gene sequence: CDR1 SGHVS, CDR2 FQNEAQ.

V gene TRBV6-5 combines with J gene TRBJ2-1; D not resolved. Germline V gives CDR1 MNHEY, CDR2 SVGAGI. The CDR3 is made up of 13 amino acids. Trimming took off 6 bases at V and 5 bases at J, with 11 bases between the two ends. CDR3 loop: CASSPNLDNEQFF. In nucleotides, the CDR3 is TGTGCCAGCAGCCCTAATTTGGACAATGAGCAGTTCTTC.

This clonotype appeared once. V usage is TRBV7-9 and J usage is TRBJ2-3; D might be TRBD1 (6 bases). Looked up from germline, CDR1 is SEHNR and CDR2 is FQNEAQ (reference sequence). The CDR3 is 14 residues long. The V gene lost 2 bases and the J gene lost 4 bases, with 10 bases spanning the gap. The CDR3 loop reads CASSLQGWADTQYF. For the CDR3, the DNA is TGTGCCAGCAGCTTACAGGGGTGGGCAGATACGCAGTATTTT.

The V call is TRBV12-3 or TRBV12-4, the J call TRBJ1-4; maybe TRBD1 (5 bases). The CDR3 totals 13 residues. V gave up 3 bases and J gave up 6 bases, with 8 bases separating them. The CDR3 DNA follows: TGTGCCAGCAGTTTGGGGGGGGATGAAAAACTGTTTTTT. It codes for CASSLGGDEKLFF.

This clonotype has only a few counts. The chain carries TRBV11-2 and TRBJ2-7, with D hard to call. V dropped 0 bases and J dropped 2 bases, with 5 bases sitting between them. The CDR3 loop spans 13 amino acids. Germline lookup yields CDR1 SGHAT and CDR2 FQNNGV. CDR3 DNA sequence: TGTGCCAGCAGCTTAGACAGGACCTACGAGCAGTACTTC. Translated, it gives CASSLDRTYEQYF.

The chain has TRBV5-1 and TRBJ2-1, with 10 bases aligning to TRBD1. The CDR3 consists of 15 residues. Per the germline V gene, CDR1 is SGHRS and CDR2 is YFSETQ. The trim removed 4 bases at V and 3 bases at J, leaving 4 bases unmatched. The CDR3 DNA follows: TGCGCCAGCAGCCCGGGACAGGGGATCTACAATGAGCAGTTCTTC. Protein: CASSPGQGIYNEQFF.

V is TRBV28 and J is TRBJ2-1, with unresolved D. CDR3 length equals 16 residues. Germline V gene lookup returns CDR1 MDHEN and CDR2 SYDVKM. V was clipped by 2 bases and J by 2 bases, with 13 bases between them. The CDR3 loop is CASSLGVPPTYNEQFF. The CDR3 bases are TGTGCCAGCAGTTTAGGTGTCCCCCCTACCTACAATGAGCAGTTCTTC.

The J gene is TRBJ2-2, the V gene TRBV7-9, with D possibly matching TRBD1 (6 bases). This CDR3 is 14 amino acids long. From germline, CDR1 is SEHNR and CDR2 FQNEAQ (reference sequence). V was pared by 4 bases and J by 6 bases, with 12 bases between. Here the CDR3 reads CASSSTGIAGELFF. In DNA form, the CDR3 reads TGTGCCAGCAGCTCCACAGGGATAGCCGGGGAGCTGTTTTTT.

V gene TRBV20-1 combines with J gene TRBJ2-1; maybe TRBD2 (6 bases). Per the germline V gene, CDR1 is DFQATT and CDR2 is SNEGSKA (reference sequence). There are 12 residues in the CDR3. The CDR3 here is CMAGGLFYEQFF. For the CDR3, the DNA is TGCATGGCCGGGGGTTTGTTCTATGAGCAGTTCTTC.